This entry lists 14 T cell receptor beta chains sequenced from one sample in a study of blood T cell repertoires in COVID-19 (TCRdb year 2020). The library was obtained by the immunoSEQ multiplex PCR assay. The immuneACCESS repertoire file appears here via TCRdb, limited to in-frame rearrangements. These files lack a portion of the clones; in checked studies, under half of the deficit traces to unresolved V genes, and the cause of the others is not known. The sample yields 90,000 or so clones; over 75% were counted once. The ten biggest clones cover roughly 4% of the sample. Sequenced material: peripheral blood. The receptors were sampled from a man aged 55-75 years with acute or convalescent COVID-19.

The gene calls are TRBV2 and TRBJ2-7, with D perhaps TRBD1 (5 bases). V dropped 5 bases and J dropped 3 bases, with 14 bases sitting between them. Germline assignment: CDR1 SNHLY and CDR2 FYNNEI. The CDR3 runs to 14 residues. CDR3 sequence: CASSKTGEGYEQYF. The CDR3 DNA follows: TGTGCCAGCAGTAAAACAGGAGAAGGCTACGAGCAGTACTTC.

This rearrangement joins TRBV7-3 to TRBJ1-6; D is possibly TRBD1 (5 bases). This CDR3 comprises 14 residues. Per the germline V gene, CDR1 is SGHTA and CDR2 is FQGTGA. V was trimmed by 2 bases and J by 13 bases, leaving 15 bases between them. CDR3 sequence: CASSLSLAGAPLHF. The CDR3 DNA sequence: TGTGCCAGCAGCTTATCCCTCGCTGGGGCCCCCCTCCACTTT.

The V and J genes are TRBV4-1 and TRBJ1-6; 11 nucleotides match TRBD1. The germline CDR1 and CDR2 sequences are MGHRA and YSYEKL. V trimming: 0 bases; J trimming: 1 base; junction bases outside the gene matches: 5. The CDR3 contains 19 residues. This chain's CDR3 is CASSQDGDRGNSYNSPLHF. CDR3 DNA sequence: TGCGCCAGCAGCCAAGACGGGGACAGGGGGAATTCCTATAATTCACCCCTCCACTTT.

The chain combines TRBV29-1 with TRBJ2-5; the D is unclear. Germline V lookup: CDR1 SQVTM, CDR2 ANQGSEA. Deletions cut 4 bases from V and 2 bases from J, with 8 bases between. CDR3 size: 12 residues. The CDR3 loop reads CSVGPGQETQYF. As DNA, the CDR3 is TGCAGCGTTGGGCCAGGACAAGAGACCCAGTACTTC.

The CDR3 protein is CATQQGARTGELFF. The CDR3 DNA sequence: TGTGCCACTCAACAGGGGGCGAGGACCGGGGAGCTGTTTTTT. This rearrangement joins TRBV2 to TRBJ2-2; TRBD1 matches 9 bases. Germline CDR1 and CDR2: SNHLY and FYNNEI. Unmatched junction bases numbered 8, after V lost 10 bases and J lost 5 bases. The CDR3 sequence is 14 residues long. The full variable domain, in which reference TRBV2 and TRBJ2-2 provide the parts outside the CDR3, is EPEVTQTPSHQVTQMGQEVILRCVPISNHLYFYWYRQILGQKVEFLVSFYNNEISEKSEIFDDQFSVERPDGSNFTLKIRSTKLEDSAMYFCATQQGARTGELFFGEGSRLTVL.

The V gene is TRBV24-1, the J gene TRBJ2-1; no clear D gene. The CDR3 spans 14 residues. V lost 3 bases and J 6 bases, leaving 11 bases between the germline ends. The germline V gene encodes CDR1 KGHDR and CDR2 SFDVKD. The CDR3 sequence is CATSDPNPRNEQFF. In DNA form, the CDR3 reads TGTGCCACCAGTGATCCTAACCCTCGCAATGAGCAGTTCTTC.

CDR3 nucleotide sequence: TGCAGCGTTGAAGTGGGGGGGGGTACGCAGTATTTT. It yields the protein CSVEVGGGTQYF. The chain joins TRBV29-1 to TRBJ2-3, with TRBD2 identical over 7 bases. This CDR3 is built from 12 residues. Looked up from germline, CDR1 is SQVTM and CDR2 is ANQGSEA. J lost 8 bases, V lost 1 base, and 3 bases had no gene match.

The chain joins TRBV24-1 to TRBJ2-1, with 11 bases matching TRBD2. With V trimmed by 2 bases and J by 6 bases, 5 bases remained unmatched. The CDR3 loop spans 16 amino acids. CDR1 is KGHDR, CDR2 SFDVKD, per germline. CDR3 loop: CATSDSGTSGFNEQFF. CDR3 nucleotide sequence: TGTGCCACCAGTGATTCCGGGACTAGCGGCTTCAATGAGCAGTTCTTC.

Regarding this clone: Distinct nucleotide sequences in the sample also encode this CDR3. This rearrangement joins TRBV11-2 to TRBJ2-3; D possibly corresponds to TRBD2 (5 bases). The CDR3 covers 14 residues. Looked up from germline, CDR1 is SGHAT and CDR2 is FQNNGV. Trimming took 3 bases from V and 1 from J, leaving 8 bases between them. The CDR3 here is CASSLDSGTDTQYF. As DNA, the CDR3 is TGTGCCAGCAGCTTGGATAGCGGCACAGATACGCAGTATTTT.

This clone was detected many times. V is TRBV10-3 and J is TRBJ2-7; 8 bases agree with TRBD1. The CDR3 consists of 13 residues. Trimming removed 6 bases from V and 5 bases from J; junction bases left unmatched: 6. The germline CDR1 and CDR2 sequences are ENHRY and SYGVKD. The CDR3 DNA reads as TGTGCCATCAGAGACAGGGGTAGGAACGAGCAGTACTTC. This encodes CAIRDRGRNEQYF.

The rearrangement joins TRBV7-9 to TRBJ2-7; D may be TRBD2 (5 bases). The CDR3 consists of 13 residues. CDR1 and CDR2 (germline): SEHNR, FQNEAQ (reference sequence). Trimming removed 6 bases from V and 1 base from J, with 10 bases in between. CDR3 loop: CASRRTGSYEQYF. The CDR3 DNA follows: TGTGCCAGCAGGAGGACTGGGTCCTACGAGCAGTACTTC.

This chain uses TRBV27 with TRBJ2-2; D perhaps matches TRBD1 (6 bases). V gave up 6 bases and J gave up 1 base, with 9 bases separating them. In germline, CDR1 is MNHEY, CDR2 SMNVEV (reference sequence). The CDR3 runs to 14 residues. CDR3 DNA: TGTGCCAGCAGAGGGGGACGGAACACCGGGGAGCTGTTTTTT. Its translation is CASRGGRNTGELFF.

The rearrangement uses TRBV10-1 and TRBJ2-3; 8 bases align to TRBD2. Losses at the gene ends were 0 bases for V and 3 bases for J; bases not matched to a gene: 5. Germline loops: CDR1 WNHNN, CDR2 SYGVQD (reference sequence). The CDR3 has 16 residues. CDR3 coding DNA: TGCGCCAGCAGTGAGTCCTGGAGCGGGAGAACAGATACGCAGTATTTT. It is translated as CASSESWSGRTDTQYF.

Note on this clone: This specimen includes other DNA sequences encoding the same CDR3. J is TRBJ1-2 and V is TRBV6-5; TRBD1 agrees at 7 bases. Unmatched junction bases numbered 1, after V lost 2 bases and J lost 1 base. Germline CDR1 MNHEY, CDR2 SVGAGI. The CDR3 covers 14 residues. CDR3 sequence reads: CASSYDRVNYGYTF. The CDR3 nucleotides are TGTGCCAGCAGTTACGACAGGGTTAACTATGGCTACACCTTC.